These 11 T cell receptor beta chains share one sample of origin, sequenced in a study of blood T cell repertoires in COVID-19. The method was immunoSEQ multiplex PCR; TCRdb's version includes in-frame clones alone and lacks a portion of them. The top ten hold around 5.1% of the sample, which has roughly 360,000 clones, around four fifths seen once. Sequenced material: PBMCs or T cells enriched from blood (not recorded which). Receptors originate from a woman in her 50s who had recovered from COVID-19.

This clone has a handful of counts. The chain is built from TRBV7-3 and TRBJ2-3; D unclear. Deletions cut 1 base from V and 2 bases from J, with 10 bases between. From germline, CDR1 is SGHTA and CDR2 FQGTGA. CDR3 length equals 15 residues. The CDR3 is CASSLSTPSTDTQYF. The CDR3 region has the DNA TGTGCCAGCAGCTTAAGCACTCCATCCACAGATACGCAGTATTTT.

This chain connects TRBV10-3 to TRBJ2-7, with 9 bases aligning to TRBD2. The trim removed 3 bases at V and 3 bases at J, leaving 6 bases unmatched. Germline V lookup: CDR1 ENHRY, CDR2 SYGVKD. The CDR3 runs 15 residues. The CDR3 region is CAISEGAGGIYEQYF. The CDR3 bases are TGTGCCATCAGTGAAGGTGCGGGGGGGATCTACGAGCAGTACTTC.

V and J are TRBV9 and TRBJ2-2, with 7 bases lining up with TRBD2. The germline gives CDR1 SGDLS, CDR2 YYNGEE. CDR3 length: 15 amino acids. The ends lost 5 bases at V and 2 bases at J; junction bases unmatched: 6. The CDR3 reads CASREGLENTGELFF. As DNA, the CDR3 is TGTGCCAGCAGGGAAGGACTAGAAAACACCGGGGAGCTGTTTTTT.

DNA for the CDR3: TGTGCCAGCAGTGAAGTGGGACAGGGGGCCAGGGAGCAGTACTTC. Translated: CASSEVGQGAREQYF. The chain couples TRBV2 to TRBJ2-7; 12 bases are shared with TRBD1. CDR1 is SNHLY, CDR2 FYNNEI, per germline. The CDR3 totals 15 residues. The ends lost 1 base at V and 7 bases at J; junction bases unmatched: 5.

The chain recombines TRBV7-9 with TRBJ2-3; D is uncertain. Looked up from germline, CDR1 is SEHNR and CDR2 is FQNEAQ (reference sequence). The CDR3 contains 15 residues. Trimming removed 0 bases from V and 5 bases from J, with 12 bases in between. CDR3 DNA: TGTGCCAGCAGCTTAGCGCTCCAATCTAGAGATACGCAGTATTTT. It codes for CASSLALQSRDTQYF.

The rearrangement links TRBV5-1 to TRBJ2-2, with D unclear. The CDR3 runs 14 residues. V was pared by 7 bases and J by 0 bases, with 10 bases between. CDR1 is SGHRS and CDR2 is YFSETQ in the germline V gene. The CDR3 protein is CASGESPNTGELFF. For the CDR3, the DNA is TGCGCCAGCGGAGAATCCCCGAACACCGGGGAGCTGTTTTTT.

Note on this clone: One end of the junction does not line up with germline, which may come from a read error. V usage is TRBV6-2 or TRBV6-3 and J usage is TRBJ1-5; unclear D gene. The germline V gene encodes CDR1 MNHEY and CDR2 SVGEGT. There are 14 residues in the CDR3. In nucleotides, the CDR3 is TGTGCCAGCAGTTACGGGCCGTTAAATCGGCCCCAGCATTTT. Translated: CASSYGPLNRPQHF.

This chain connects TRBV27 to TRBJ1-2; 7 positions agree with TRBD1. The V gene end was trimmed by 6 bases and the J gene end by 3 bases; junction bases not matched to a gene: 4. This CDR3 comprises 13 residues. The germline V gene encodes CDR1 MNHEY and CDR2 SMNVEV (reference sequence). CDR3 protein: CASRPTGDYGYTF. The CDR3 DNA reads TGTGCCAGCAGGCCTACAGGGGACTATGGCTACACCTTC.

This CDR3 reads CASSLGGGGETDTQYF. In DNA, the CDR3 is TGTGCCAGCAGCTTAGGAGGCGGGGGGGAGACAGATACGCAGTATTTT. This chain joins TRBV7-6 and TRBJ2-3; TRBD2 matches at 9 bases. The J segment lost 3 bases and the V segment lost 1 base, leaving 5 bases of the junction unmatched. CDR3 length: 16 amino acids. Germline assignment: CDR1 SGHVS and CDR2 FNYEAQ.

The genes are TRBV6-6 and TRBJ2-1; 8 positions match TRBD2. V trimming: 6 bases; J trimming: 6 bases; junction bases outside the gene matches: 1. The germline V gene encodes CDR1 MNHNY and CDR2 SVGAGI (reference sequence). The CDR3 has 12 residues. The CDR3 DNA follows: TGTGCCAGCAGCGCGGGGGGCAATGAGCAGTTCTTC. Protein product: CASSAGGNEQFF.

This chain links TRBV18 with TRBJ2-4, with D maybe TRBD2 (6 bases). Trimming stripped 3 bases from V and 0 bases from J, with 15 bases between. This CDR3 has 17 amino acids. Per the germline V gene, CDR1 is KGHSH and CDR2 is LQKENI. The CDR3 DNA is TGTGCCAGCTCACCCGGGACTGGAAGAATAGCCAAAAACATTCAGTACTTC. This encodes CASSPGTGRIAKNIQYF.